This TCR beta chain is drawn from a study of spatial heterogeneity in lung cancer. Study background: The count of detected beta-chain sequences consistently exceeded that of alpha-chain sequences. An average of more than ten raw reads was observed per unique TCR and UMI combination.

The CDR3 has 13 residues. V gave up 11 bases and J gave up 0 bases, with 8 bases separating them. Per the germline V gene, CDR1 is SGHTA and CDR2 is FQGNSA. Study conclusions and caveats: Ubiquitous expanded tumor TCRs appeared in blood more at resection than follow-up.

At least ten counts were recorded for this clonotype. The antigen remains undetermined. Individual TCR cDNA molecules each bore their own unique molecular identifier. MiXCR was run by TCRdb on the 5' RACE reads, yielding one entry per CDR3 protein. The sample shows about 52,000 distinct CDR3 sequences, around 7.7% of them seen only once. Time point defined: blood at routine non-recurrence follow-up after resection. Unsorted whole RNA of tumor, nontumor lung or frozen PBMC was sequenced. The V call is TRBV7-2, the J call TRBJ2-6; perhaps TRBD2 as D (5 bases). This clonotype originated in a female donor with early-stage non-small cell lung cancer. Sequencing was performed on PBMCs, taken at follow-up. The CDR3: CAGGLSGANVLTF. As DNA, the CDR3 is TGTGCCGGAGGACTCTCTGGGGCCAACGTCCTGACTTTC.